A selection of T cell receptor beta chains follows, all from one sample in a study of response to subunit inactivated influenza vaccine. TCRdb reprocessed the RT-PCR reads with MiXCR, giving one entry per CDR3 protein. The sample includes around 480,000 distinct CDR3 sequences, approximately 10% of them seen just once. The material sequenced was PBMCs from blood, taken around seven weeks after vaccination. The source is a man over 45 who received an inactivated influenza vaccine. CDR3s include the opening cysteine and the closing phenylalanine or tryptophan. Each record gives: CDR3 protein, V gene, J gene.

CASSLSGGTGQFF	TRBV27	TRBJ2-1
CSARDTNTDTQYF	TRBV20-1	TRBJ2-3
CASSLNPGWGTGELFF	TRBV12-3/TRBV12-4	TRBJ2-2
CASSSLVGSEAFF	TRBV12-3/TRBV12-4	TRBJ1-1
CASSHAPGLGTYNEQFF	TRBV14	TRBJ2-1
CATSREGLVRAYNEQFF	TRBV15	TRBJ2-1
CASGTGKAFF	TRBV6-5	TRBJ1-1
CASSLGPRGYGYTF	TRBV7-2	TRBJ1-2
CASSLGTSGMETQYF	TRBV12-3/TRBV12-4	TRBJ2-5
CASTGQLGEQYF	TRBV6-5	TRBJ2-7
CASSQVWVGRNNEQFF	TRBV4-3	TRBJ2-1
CASSPGTGAYYGYTF	TRBV18	TRBJ1-2